This entry describes one TCR beta chain. Its antigen remains undetermined. No much larger clone is present one base from it, and per-base qualities are unavailable. Per the germline V gene (reference sequence), GTSNPN is the CDR1 and SVGIG is the CDR2. Trimming costs V 3 bases and J 1 base, and their ends lie 7 bases apart. The CDR3 runs 13 residues from the cysteine to the phenylalanine. Just CDR3 DNA is preserved here, 39 bases in frame from base 1. The sample originates from a study of shared clonotypes between healthy human individuals (TCRdb year 2020). A note on the overall study: A few men and a couple of women, aged 18 to 49 years, made up the cohort. Blood TCR repertoires of five healthy adults were deeply sequenced to estimate repertoire size and the extent of clonotype sharing between individuals. Each donor's leukapheresis produced roughly between roughly 0.85 and 9.5 billion PBMCs. For each donor, CD4 naive and CD4 memory were each run on three plates, CD8 naive on two plates, and CD8 memory on one plate. Libraries were prepared and TCR repertoires were sequenced by different laboratories using diverse techniques, in order to increase sequencing depth and limit assay-specific biases. General findings and caveats noted by the study authors: Because the study included a small number of donors, the genetic and exposure-history diversity represented was limited. Sampling was restricted to blood, and TCR repertoires in tissues likely differ from the TCR repertoires found in blood. Sharing across several donors was observed for about 5% of naive CD4, 3.5% of naive CD8, about 2.3% of memory CD4, and about 0.4% of memory CD8 clonotypes. Clonotypes shared by all four sorted-subset donors showed higher generation probabilities than non-shared clonotypes. Even with the large sequencing depth, rarefaction of the sorted-subset datasets indicated that sequencing was incomplete. Estimated clonotype richness was generally larger for naive than for memory subsets. Based on pairwise subsampling, the degree of clonotype sharing among donors was expected to be affected by sequencing depth.

Healthy HIV-negative adults with no recently reported acute infections or vaccinations were included as donors. Only Caucasian adults living in Nashville, Tennessee, USA were represented among the donors. CD4+ T cells were enriched by magnetic negative selection; naive cells were then positively selected on CD45RA, and the negative fraction formed the memory subset. After blood collection by leukapheresis, PBMCs were isolated using Ficoll-Histopaque density gradient centrifugation and then cryopreserved in the vapor phase of liquid nitrogen. Analytical flow cytometry was used to check the purity and quantity of each magnetically sorted T cell population. Genomic DNA was isolated from each sorted fraction and quantified by UV absorbance on a Nanodrop 2000c. Using the deep immunoSEQ assay, multiplex PCR amplified TCR CDR3 regions from genomic DNA. Extracted genomic DNA from each cell subset was spread evenly across all wells of several immunoSEQ 96-well plates, with each plate serving as a replicate. Each replicate PCR for sorted subsets received around 0.2 ug genomic DNA, equal to around 32,000 T cell genomes. Purified libraries were quantified with a Qubit 3.0 fluorometer, sized on a Bioanalyzer 2100, and re-quantified with the KAPA Library Quantification kit. A separate single-read 150-cycle Illumina NextSeq 550 flow cell was used to sequence each immunoSEQ 96-well plate. The source study handled its data this way. Because the immunoSEQ output included only junctional sequences and no quality scores, the filtering could not be the same as the filtering used for full-length reads. Sequences were annotated with PyIR, a Python wrapper for IgBLAST v1.9, and V/J genes and CDR3 were assigned using IMGT germline references. Any read was removed if the V/J assignment was weak (E-value above 1e-6), the CDR3 was missing, or the read contained stop codons, out-of-frame junctions, or ambiguous translated residues. V3J clonotypes were defined as sequences sharing the same inferred V gene, J gene, and CDR3 amino acid sequence. The percentage overlap between two repertoires was calculated by dividing the number of shared unique clonotypes by the size of the smaller repertoire. RTK rarefaction, the Chao1 estimator, and Recon v2.1 estimates of unobserved clonotypes were used to assess repertoire richness. Generation probabilities were computed with OLGA for all TCRbeta clonotypes obtained by the gDNA method from four donors. TCRdb took this table from immuneACCESS and kept in-frame rearrangements with V and J called. Such tables lack part of the clones; where checked against another copy, unresolved V genes explain under half of the gap, and the rest is unexplained. Clonal size and the V and J genes are those of that table, whereas D and trimming came from the DNA. The sample table contains 2 million to 2.5 million clones; only one count was recorded for less than 95% of them. The ten largest clones represent around 0.4% of the sample.

The source material was naive CD4+ T cells from PBMCs. The intended sense of this specimen's cell subset or site label: CD45RA+ positively selected. Recombination joined TRBV30 with TRBJ1-5, with a tentative D gene TRBD1 over 5 matching bases. This TCR derives from a man younger than 35 in good health. Some clones in this sample may be carry-over from other donors' samples. The CDR3 loop reads CAWSRVSNQPQHF. The DNA is as follows: TGTGCCTGGAGCAGGGTCAGCAATCAGCCCCAGCATTTT.